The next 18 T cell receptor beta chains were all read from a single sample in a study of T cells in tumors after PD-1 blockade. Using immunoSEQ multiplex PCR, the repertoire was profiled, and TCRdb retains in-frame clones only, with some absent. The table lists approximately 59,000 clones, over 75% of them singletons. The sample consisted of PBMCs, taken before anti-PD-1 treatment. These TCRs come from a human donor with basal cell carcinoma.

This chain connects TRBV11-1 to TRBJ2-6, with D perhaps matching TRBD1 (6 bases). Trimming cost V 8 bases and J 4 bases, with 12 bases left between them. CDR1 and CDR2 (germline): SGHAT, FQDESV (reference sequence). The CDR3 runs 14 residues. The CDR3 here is CASGTNTGANVLTF. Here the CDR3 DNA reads TGTGCCAGCGGGACAAATACCGGGGCCAACGTCCTGACTTTC.

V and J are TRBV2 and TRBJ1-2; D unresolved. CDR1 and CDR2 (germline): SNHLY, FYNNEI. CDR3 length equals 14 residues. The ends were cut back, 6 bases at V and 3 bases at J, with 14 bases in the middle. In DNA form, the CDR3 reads TGTGCCAGCAGCGGGTCCGAGGGTTACTATGGCTACACCTTC. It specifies CASSGSEGYYGYTF.

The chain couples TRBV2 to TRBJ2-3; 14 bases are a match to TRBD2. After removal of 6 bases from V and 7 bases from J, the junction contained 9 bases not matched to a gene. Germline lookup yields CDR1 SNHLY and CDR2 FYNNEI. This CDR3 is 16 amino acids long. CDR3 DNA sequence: TGTGCCAGCAGAGCCGGAGGACTAGCGGGGGGTTATACGCAGTATTTT. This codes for CASRAGGLAGGYTQYF.

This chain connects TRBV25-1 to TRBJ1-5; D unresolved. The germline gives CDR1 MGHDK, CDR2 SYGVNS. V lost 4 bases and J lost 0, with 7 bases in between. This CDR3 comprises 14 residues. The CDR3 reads CASSGTSSNQPQHF. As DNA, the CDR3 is TGTGCCAGCAGTGGGACCAGTAGCAATCAGCCCCAGCATTTT.

The CDR3 DNA follows: TGTGCCACCCAACCGGCACTAGCGGGGTACTACAATGAGCAGTTCTTC. Translation gives CATQPALAGYYNEQFF. V and J are TRBV2 and TRBJ2-1; TRBD2 aligns across 10 bases. Trimming cost V 10 bases and J 3 bases; bases outside gene matches: 12. Germline V CDR1 and CDR2: SNHLY, FYNNEI. There are 16 residues in the CDR3.

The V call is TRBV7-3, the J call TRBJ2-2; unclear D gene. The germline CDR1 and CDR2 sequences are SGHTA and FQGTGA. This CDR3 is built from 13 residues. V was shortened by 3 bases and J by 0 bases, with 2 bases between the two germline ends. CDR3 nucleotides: TGTGCCAGCAGCTTGTCGAACACCGGGGAGCTGTTTTTT. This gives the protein CASSLSNTGELFF.

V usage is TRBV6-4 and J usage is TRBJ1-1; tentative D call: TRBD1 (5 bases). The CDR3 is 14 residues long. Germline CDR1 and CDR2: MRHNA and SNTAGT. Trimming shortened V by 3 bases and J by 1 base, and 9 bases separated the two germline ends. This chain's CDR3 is CASSEGGTNTEAFF. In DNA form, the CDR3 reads TGTGCCAGCAGTGAGGGGGGAACGAACACTGAAGCTTTCTTT.

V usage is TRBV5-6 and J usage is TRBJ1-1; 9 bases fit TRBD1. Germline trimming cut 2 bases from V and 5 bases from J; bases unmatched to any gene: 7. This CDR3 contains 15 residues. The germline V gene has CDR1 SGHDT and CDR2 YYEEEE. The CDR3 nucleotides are TGTGCCAGCAGCTTTTCCGGGACAGGGAGGACTGAAGCTTTCTTT. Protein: CASSFSGTGRTEAFF.

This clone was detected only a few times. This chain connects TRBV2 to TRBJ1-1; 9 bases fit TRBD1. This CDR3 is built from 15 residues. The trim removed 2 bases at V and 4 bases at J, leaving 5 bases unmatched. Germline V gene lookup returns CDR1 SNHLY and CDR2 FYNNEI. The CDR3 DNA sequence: TGTGCCAGCAGTGAAAGGGCGGGACAGGGCACTGAAGCTTTCTTT. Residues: CASSERAGQGTEAFF.

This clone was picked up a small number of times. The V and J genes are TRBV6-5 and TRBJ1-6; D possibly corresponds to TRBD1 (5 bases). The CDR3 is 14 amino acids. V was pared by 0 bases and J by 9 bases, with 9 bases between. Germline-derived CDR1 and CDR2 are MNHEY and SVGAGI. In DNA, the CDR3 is TGTGCCAGCAGTTACTCGGGGGTTGGTTCACCCCTCCACTTT. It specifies CASSYSGVGSPLHF.

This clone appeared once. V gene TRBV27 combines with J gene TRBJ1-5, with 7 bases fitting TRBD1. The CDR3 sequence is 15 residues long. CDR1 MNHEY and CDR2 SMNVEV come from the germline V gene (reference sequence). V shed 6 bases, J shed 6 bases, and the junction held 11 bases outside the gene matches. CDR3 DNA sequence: TGTGCCAGCAGGCCTACAGGGGAATTAATTCAGCCCCAGCATTTT. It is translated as CASRPTGELIQPQHF.

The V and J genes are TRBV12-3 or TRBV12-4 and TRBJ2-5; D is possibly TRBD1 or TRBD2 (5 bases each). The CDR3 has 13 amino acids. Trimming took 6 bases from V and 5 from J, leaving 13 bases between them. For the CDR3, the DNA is TGTGCCAGCAGCCGGGACCCTTGGGAGACCCAGTACTTC. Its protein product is CASSRDPWETQYF.

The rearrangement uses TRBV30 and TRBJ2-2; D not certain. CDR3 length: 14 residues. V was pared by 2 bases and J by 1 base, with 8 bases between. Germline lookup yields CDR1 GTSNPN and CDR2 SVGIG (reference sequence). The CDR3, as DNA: TGTGCCTGGAGTCTTAGGGTGAACACCGGGGAGCTGTTTTTT. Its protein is CAWSLRVNTGELFF.

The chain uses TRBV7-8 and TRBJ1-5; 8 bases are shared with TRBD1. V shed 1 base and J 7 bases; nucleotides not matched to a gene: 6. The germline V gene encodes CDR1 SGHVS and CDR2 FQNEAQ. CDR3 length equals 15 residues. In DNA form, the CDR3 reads TGTGCCAGCAGCTTAGTCGGAACAGGGGGACAGCCCCAGCATTTT. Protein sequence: CASSLVGTGGQPQHF.

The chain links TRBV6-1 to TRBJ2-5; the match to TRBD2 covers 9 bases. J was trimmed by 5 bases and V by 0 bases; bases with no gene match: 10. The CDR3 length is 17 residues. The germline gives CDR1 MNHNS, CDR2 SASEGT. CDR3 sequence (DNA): TGTGCCAGCAGTGAAGCGCTTGCGGGGGGGTCCCAGGAGACCCAGTACTTC. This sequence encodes CASSEALAGGSQETQYF.

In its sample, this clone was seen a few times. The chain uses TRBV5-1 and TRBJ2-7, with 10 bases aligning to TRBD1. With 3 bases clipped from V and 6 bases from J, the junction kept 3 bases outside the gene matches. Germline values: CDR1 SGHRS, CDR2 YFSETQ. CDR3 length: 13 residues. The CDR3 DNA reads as TGCGCCAGCAGCTGGGGACAGGGGACCGAGCAGTACTTC. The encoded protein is CASSWGQGTEQYF.

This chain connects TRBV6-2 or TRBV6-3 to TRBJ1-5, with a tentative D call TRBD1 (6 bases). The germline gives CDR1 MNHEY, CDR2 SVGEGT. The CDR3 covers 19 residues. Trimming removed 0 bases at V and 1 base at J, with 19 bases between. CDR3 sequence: CASSYSIGQNLWSNQPQHF. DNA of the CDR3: TGTGCCAGCAGTTACTCCATTGGACAGAACCTTTGGAGCAATCAGCCCCAGCATTTT.

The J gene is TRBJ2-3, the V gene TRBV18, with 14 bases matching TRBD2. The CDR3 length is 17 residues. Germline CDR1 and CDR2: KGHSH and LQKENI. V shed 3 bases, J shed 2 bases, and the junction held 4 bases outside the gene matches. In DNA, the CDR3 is TGTGCCAGCTCACCTCCGGGACTAGCGGGGGCCACAGATACGCAGTATTTT. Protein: CASSPPGLAGATDTQYF.